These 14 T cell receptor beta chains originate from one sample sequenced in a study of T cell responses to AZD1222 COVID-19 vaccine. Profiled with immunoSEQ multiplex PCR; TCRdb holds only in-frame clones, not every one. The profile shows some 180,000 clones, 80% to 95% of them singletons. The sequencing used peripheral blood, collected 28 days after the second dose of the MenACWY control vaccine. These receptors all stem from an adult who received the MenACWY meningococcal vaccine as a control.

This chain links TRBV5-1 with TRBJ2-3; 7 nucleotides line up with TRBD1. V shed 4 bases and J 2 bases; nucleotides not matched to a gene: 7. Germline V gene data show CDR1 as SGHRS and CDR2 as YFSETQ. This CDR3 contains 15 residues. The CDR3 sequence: CASSAVDRTTDTQYF. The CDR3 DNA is TGCGCCAGCAGCGCGGTGGACAGGACCACAGATACGCAGTATTTT.

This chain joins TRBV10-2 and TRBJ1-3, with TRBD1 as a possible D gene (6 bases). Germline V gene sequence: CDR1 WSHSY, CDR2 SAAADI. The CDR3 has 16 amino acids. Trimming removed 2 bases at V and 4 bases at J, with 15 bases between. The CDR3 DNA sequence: TGCGCCAGCAGTGAGACCTACAGGGTCTCGGGAAACACCATATATTTT. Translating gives CASSETYRVSGNTIYF.

The CDR3 DNA sequence: TGTGCCAGCAGCGCTACAGGGGGGTCCGGGGAGCTGTTTTTT. Encoded protein: CASSATGGSGELFF. The chain has TRBV9 and TRBJ2-2, with 8 bases fitting TRBD1. There are 14 residues in the CDR3. Germline-derived CDR1 and CDR2 are SGDLS and YYNGEE. J lost 6 bases, V lost 3 bases, and 4 bases had no gene match.

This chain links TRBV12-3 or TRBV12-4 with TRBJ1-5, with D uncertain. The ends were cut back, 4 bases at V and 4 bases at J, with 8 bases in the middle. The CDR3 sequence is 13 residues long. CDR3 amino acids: CASSYSQNQPQHF. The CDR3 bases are TGTGCCAGCAGTTACAGTCAGAATCAGCCCCAGCATTTT.

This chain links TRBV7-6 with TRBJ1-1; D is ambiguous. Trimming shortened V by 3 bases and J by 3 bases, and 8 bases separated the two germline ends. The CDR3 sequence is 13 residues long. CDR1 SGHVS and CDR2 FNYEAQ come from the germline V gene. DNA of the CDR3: TGTGCCAGCAGCTTCTCGAGGGACACTGAAGCTTTCTTT. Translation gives CASSFSRDTEAFF.

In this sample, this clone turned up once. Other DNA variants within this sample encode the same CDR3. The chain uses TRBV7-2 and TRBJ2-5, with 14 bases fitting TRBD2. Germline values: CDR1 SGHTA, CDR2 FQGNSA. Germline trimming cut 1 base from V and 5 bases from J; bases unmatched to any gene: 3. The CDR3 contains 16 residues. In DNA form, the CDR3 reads TGTGCCAGCAGCTTAGGGACTAGCGGGGGGCAGGAGACCCAGTACTTC. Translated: CASSLGTSGGQETQYF. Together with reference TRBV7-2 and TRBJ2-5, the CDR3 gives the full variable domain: GAGVSQSPSNKVTEKGKDVELRCDPISGHTALYWYRQSLGQGLEFLIYFQGNSAPDKSGLPSDRFSAERTGGSVSTLTIQRTQQEDSAVYLCASSLGTSGGQETQYFGPGTRLLVL.

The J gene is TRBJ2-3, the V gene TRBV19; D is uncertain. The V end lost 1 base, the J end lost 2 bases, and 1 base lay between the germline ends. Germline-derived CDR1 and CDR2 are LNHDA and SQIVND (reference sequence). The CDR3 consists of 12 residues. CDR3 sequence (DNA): TGTGCCAGTAGTATAGTCACAGATACGCAGTATTTT. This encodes CASSIVTDTQYF.

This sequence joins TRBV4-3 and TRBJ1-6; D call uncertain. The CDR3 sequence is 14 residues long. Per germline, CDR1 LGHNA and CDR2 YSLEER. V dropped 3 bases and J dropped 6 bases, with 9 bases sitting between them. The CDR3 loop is CASSHKEGNSPLHF. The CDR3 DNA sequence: TGCGCCAGCAGCCATAAAGAGGGTAATTCACCCCTCCACTTT.

The CDR3 DNA reads as TGTGCCATCAGTCCATCAGGGGGCGGGGGTGAAGCTTTCTTT. Protein: CAISPSGGGGEAFF. The V and J genes are TRBV10-3 and TRBJ1-1; 8 nucleotides agree with TRBD1. V trimming: 5 bases; J trimming: 7 bases; junction bases outside the gene matches: 9. The CDR3 loop spans 14 amino acids. Germline assignment: CDR1 ENHRY and CDR2 SYGVKD.

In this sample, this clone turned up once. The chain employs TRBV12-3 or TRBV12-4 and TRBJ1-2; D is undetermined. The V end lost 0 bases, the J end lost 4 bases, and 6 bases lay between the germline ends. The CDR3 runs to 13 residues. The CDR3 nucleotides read TGTGCCAGCAGTTTAGCCGGGCCCTATGGCTACACCTTC. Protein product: CASSLAGPYGYTF.

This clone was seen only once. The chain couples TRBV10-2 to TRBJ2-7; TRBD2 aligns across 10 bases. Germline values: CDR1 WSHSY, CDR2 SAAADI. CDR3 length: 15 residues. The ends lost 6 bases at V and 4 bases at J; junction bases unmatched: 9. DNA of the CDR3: TGCGCCAGCAGAGCTAGCGGGGGTGGGATGTACGAGCAGTACTTC. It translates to CASRASGGGMYEQYF.

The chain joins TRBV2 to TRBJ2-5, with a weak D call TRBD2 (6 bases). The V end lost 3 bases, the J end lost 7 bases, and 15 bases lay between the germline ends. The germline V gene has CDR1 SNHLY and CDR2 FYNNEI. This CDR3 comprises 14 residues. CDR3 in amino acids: CASSDRTGERTQYF. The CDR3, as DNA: TGTGCCAGCAGTGATAGGACGGGGGAGCGGACCCAGTACTTC.

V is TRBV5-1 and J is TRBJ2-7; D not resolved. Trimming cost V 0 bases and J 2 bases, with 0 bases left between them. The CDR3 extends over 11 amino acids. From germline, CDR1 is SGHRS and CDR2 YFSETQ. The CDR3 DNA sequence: TGCGCCAGCAGCTTGGCCTACGAGCAGTACTTC. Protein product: CASSLAYEQYF.

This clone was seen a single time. CDR3 amino acids: CASSQETYNSPLHF. In nucleotides, the CDR3 is TGTGCCAGCAGCCAAGAGACATATAATTCACCCCTCCACTTT. The chain couples TRBV14 to TRBJ1-6; D remains ambiguous. CDR1 SGHDN and CDR2 FVKESK come from the germline V gene. The CDR3 contains 14 residues. The V end was cut by 0 bases, the J end by 4 bases, with 4 bases between.